Presented here are 30 T cell receptor beta chains from one specimen sequenced in a study of T-cell memory formation after mild COVID-19 (dated by TCRdb to the early 2020s). The library was obtained by 5' RACE. TCRdb records Illumina NovaSeq 6000 as the sequencer. TCRdb trimmed the raw reads at Q25, called clones with MiXCR and kept productive beta chains. CDR3 protein duplicates are merged, each entry listing the most common genes and DNA. Within this sample are over 70,000 distinct CDR3 sequences, with approximately 15% of them counted one time only. Approximately 39% of the sample is held by the ten biggest clonotypes. Sample: PBMCs or a T cell subset sorted from them (not recorded which). The receptors originated from a man in his late teens or twenties who had mild COVID-19 (a few samples of this study predate the infection). The sample titles of this study are shuffled in the database, so cell type and time point are left out; the donor was told from shared clones.

The V gene is TRBV9, the J gene TRBJ2-7; TRBD2 matches at 7 bases. CDR1 SGDLS and CDR2 YYNGEE come from the germline V gene. The junction had 5 bases not matched to a gene; V was cut back by 0 bases and J by 2 bases. The CDR3 is made up of 15 amino acids. CDR3 nucleotide sequence: TGTGCCAGCAGCGTAGGGGCTAGCGGTACCTACGAGCAGTACTTC. Translated, it gives CASSVGASGTYEQYF.

This clonotype was seen a handful of times. The genes are TRBV7-2 and TRBJ1-1; D is possibly TRBD1 (5 bases). Germline V CDR1 and CDR2: SGHTA, FQGNSA. CDR3 length: 13 amino acids. Between the trimmed V and J ends, which lost 3 bases and 3 bases, there was a span of 8 bases. The CDR3 loop is CASSFGGDTEAFF. The CDR3 DNA sequence: TGTGCCAGCAGCTTTGGGGGGGACACTGAAGCTTTCTTT.

In this sample, this clonotype turned up many times. This chain links TRBV7-9 with TRBJ1-1; D remains unclear. The germline V and J ends were trimmed by 3 bases and 0 bases, with 2 bases remaining between them. CDR3 length: 12 residues. Germline lookup yields CDR1 SEHNR and CDR2 FQNEAQ (reference sequence). The CDR3 coding sequence is TGTGCCAGCAGCTTGATGAACACTGAAGCTTTCTTT. This sequence encodes CASSLMNTEAFF.

This clonotype occurred a few times. The chain has TRBV6-6 and TRBJ1-5; TRBD1 might be the D (5 bases). Germline-derived CDR1 and CDR2 are MNHNY and SVGAGI (reference sequence). The germline V and J ends were trimmed by 4 bases and 0 bases, with 22 bases remaining between them. CDR3 length: 19 amino acids. CDR3 amino acids: CASSLMTRDRTYSNQPQHF. As DNA, the CDR3 is TGTGCCAGCAGTTTAATGACCCGGGACCGAACCTATAGCAATCAGCCCCAGCATTTT.

V usage is TRBV4-3 and J usage is TRBJ2-5; D is unresolved. V lost 2 bases and J lost 5, with 30 bases in between. The CDR3 spans 20 residues. CDR1 and CDR2 from the germline V gene are LGHNA and YSLEER. CDR3 loop: CASSQRIRLDNNGRLETQYF. Written as DNA, the CDR3 is TGCGCCAGCAGCCAACGGATCAGGTTAGATAACAACGGCAGGTTGGAGACCCAGTACTTC.

The V call is TRBV4-3, the J call TRBJ2-1; TRBD2 matches at 10 bases. Trimming removed 3 bases from V and 4 bases from J; junction bases left unmatched: 3. This CDR3 has 15 amino acids. Looked up from germline, CDR1 is LGHNA and CDR2 is YSLEER. CDR3 sequence (DNA): TGCGCCAGCAGCCAGCTAGCGGGGGAATACAATGAGCAGTTCTTC. This gives the protein CASSQLAGEYNEQFF.

The sample holds a few counts of this clonotype. The V gene is TRBV4-2, the J gene TRBJ1-6; 7 bases are shared with TRBD1. The germline CDR1 and CDR2 sequences are LGHNA and YNFKEQ. This CDR3 contains 14 residues. Trimming took 0 bases from V and 14 from J; bases not matched to a gene: 7. CDR3 in DNA: TGTGCCAGCAGCCAAGATCTCGACAGGGAAGCCCTCCACTTT. This translates into CASSQDLDREALHF.

This clonotype was observed a handful of times. The V gene is TRBV4-3, the J gene TRBJ2-1; possible D gene TRBD2, 5 bases. CDR3 length equals 12 residues. Germline assignment: CDR1 LGHNA and CDR2 YSLEER. With 4 bases removed from V and 5 bases from J, the gap between germline ends came to 6 bases. In nucleotides, the CDR3 is TGCGCCAGCAGCCGAGGGAACAATGAGCAGTTCTTC. Protein product: CASSRGNNEQFF.

The J gene is TRBJ1-4, the V gene TRBV27, with D uncertain. V lost 3 bases to trimming and J lost 0 bases, with 14 bases between them. The CDR3 length is 17 residues. The germline V gene encodes CDR1 MNHEY and CDR2 SMNVEV (reference sequence). CDR3 amino acids: CASSFLPSPTTNEKLFF. DNA of the CDR3: TGTGCCAGCAGTTTCCTCCCGAGCCCGACAACTAATGAAAAACTGTTTTTT.

This clonotype turned up a few times. The chain has TRBV7-2 and TRBJ2-1, with D possibly TRBD1 on 5 matching bases. CDR1 and CDR2 from the germline V gene are SGHTA and FQGNSA. V gave up 5 bases and J gave up 2 bases, with 13 bases separating them. This CDR3 region has 15 residues. The CDR3 DNA reads TGTGCCAGCAGCGACGTAACAGGACCCTACAATGAGCAGTTCTTC. Protein product: CASSDVTGPYNEQFF.

The chain uses TRBV7-2 and TRBJ2-7, with 7 bases that match TRBD1. J was trimmed by 3 bases and V by 5 bases; bases with no gene match: 13. This CDR3 spans 16 amino acids. Germline loops: CDR1 SGHTA, CDR2 FQGNSA. Here the CDR3 DNA reads TGTGCCAGCAGCCAAGGGTGGGGACAGAGAGTCTACGAGCAGTACTTC. It is translated as CASSQGWGQRVYEQYF.

This clonotype appeared many times. V and J are TRBV7-9 and TRBJ2-5, with a weak D call TRBD2 (5 bases). The CDR3 sequence is 15 residues long. V lost 1 base, J lost 1 base, and 10 bases lay in between. Germline CDR1 is SEHNR and CDR2 is FQNEAQ (reference sequence). CDR3 DNA: TGTGCCAGCAGCTTAGGCCCGGACTCCCAAGAGACCCAGTACTTC. Translating gives CASSLGPDSQETQYF.

The V and J genes are TRBV4-1 and TRBJ2-5; TRBD2 aligns across 10 bases. The CDR3 is 14 amino acids. The germline gives CDR1 MGHRA, CDR2 YSYEKL. After removal of 3 bases from V and 3 bases from J, the junction contained 1 base not matched to a gene. CDR3: CASSQLAGEETQYF. In nucleotides, the CDR3 is TGCGCCAGCAGCCAGCTAGCGGGGGAAGAGACCCAGTACTTC.

This rearrangement joins TRBV6-5 to TRBJ2-7; D gene ambiguous. CDR3 length: 14 residues. The germline V gene has CDR1 MNHEY and CDR2 SVGAGI. With 4 bases removed from V and 4 bases from J, the gap between germline ends came to 14 bases. The CDR3 nucleotides are TGTGCCAGCAGTTCGGTCTCGGATAAATACGAGCAGTACTTC. Its protein is CASSSVSDKYEQYF.

The gene calls are TRBV7-2 and TRBJ2-5; 7 bases line up with TRBD2. Germline V gene sequence: CDR1 SGHTA, CDR2 FQGNSA. CDR3 length equals 14 residues. With 5 bases clipped from V and 5 bases from J, the junction kept 8 bases outside the gene matches. The CDR3 DNA reads as TGTGCCAGCAGCCCTGGACTAGTCAGGGAGACCCAGTACTTC. This encodes CASSPGLVRETQYF.

The V gene is TRBV19, the J gene TRBJ2-5; D is uncertain. CDR1 and CDR2 (germline): LNHDA, SQIVND (reference sequence). Trimming took off 5 bases at V and 5 bases at J, with 15 bases between the two ends. The CDR3 spans 14 residues. The CDR3 loop reads CASSPPRPQETQYF. CDR3 DNA sequence: TGTGCCAGTAGTCCCCCCAGACCCCAGGAGACCCAGTACTTC.

The chain couples TRBV29-1 to TRBJ1-2; D perhaps matches TRBD1 (5 bases). Per the germline V gene, CDR1 is SQVTM and CDR2 is ANQGSEA. V lost 1 base and J 1 base, leaving 10 bases between the germline ends. The CDR3 runs 14 residues. In DNA, the CDR3 is TGCAGCGTTGAAGGGCAGGGTGATAACTATGGCTACACCTTC. Encoded protein: CSVEGQGDNYGYTF.

V usage is TRBV6-5 and J usage is TRBJ1-2; 8 bases agree with TRBD1. CDR3 length: 15 amino acids. The germline CDR1 and CDR2 sequences are MNHEY and SVGAGI. With V trimmed by 4 bases and J by 8 bases, 12 bases remained unmatched. Written as DNA, the CDR3 is TGTGCCAGCAGTTCAGGACAGGGACCTAGTTTGGGCTACACCTTC. Its translation is CASSSGQGPSLGYTF.

The J gene is TRBJ2-5, the V gene TRBV20-1, with 12 bases lining up with TRBD2. The CDR3 totals 15 residues. With V trimmed by 3 bases and J by 5 bases, 7 bases remained unmatched. From germline, CDR1 is DFQATT and CDR2 SNEGSKA (reference sequence). CDR3 region: CSARSGTSGWETQYF. The CDR3, as DNA: TGCAGTGCTAGGTCCGGGACTAGCGGGTGGGAGACCCAGTACTTC.

The gene calls are TRBV3-1 and TRBJ1-2; perhaps TRBD1 as D (5 bases). The CDR3 consists of 16 residues. Germline V CDR1 and CDR2: LGHDT, YNNKEL (reference sequence). V gave up 2 bases and J gave up 4 bases, with 17 bases separating them. CDR3 nucleotide sequence: TGTGCCAGCAGCCAATATAAGGGGCATGAAGGCTATGGCTACACCTTC. Translating gives CASSQYKGHEGYGYTF.

This clonotype was detected only a few times. The V call is TRBV14, the J call TRBJ2-6; 10 bases align to TRBD1. CDR3 length equals 17 residues. The junction had 6 bases not matched to a gene; V was cut back by 5 bases and J by 2 bases. Germline V CDR1 and CDR2: SGHDN, FVKESK. CDR3 region: CASSGPGTGAGANVLTF. In nucleotides, the CDR3 is TGTGCCAGCAGCGGTCCCGGGACAGGGGCTGGGGCCAACGTCCTGACTTTC.

This clonotype was observed a handful of times. The V and J genes are TRBV6-5 and TRBJ1-2; D is unresolved. The germline gives CDR1 MNHEY, CDR2 SVGAGI. The germline V and J ends were trimmed by 0 bases and 10 bases, with 12 bases remaining between them. This CDR3 has 13 amino acids. CDR3 protein: CASSYSGSSDYTF. Here the CDR3 DNA reads TGTGCCAGCAGTTACTCAGGCAGCTCCGACTACACCTTC.

The rearrangement joins TRBV7-2 to TRBJ2-5, with D tentatively TRBD1 or TRBD2 (5 bases each). Germline CDR1 is SGHTA and CDR2 is FQGNSA. The CDR3 contains 15 residues. The V gene lost 1 base and the J gene lost 4 bases, with 13 bases spanning the gap. The CDR3 nucleotides are TGTGCCAGCAGCTTAGTGGGGGTCGCGGGAGAGACCCAGTACTTC. It specifies CASSLVGVAGETQYF.

This chain uses TRBV27 with TRBJ1-4; no clear D gene. The V gene's germline CDR1 is MNHEY and CDR2 SMNVEV (reference sequence). Trimming cost V 2 bases and J 7 bases, with 14 bases left between them. The CDR3 sequence is 15 residues long. The CDR3 sequence: CASSLISPPPEKLFF. CDR3 DNA: TGTGCCAGCAGTTTAATTTCCCCGCCCCCTGAAAAACTGTTTTTT.

V is TRBV7-3 and J is TRBJ1-1, with D uncertain. Trimming removed 3 bases from V and 1 base from J, with 9 bases in between. CDR3 length: 14 residues. CDR1 is SGHTA and CDR2 is FQGTGA in the germline V gene. CDR3 sequence (DNA): TGTGCCAGCAGCTTGAGGGCAGGGAACACTGAAGCTTTCTTT. Translation: CASSLRAGNTEAFF.

This clonotype was seen more than once but under ten times. CDR3 in amino acids: CASSSTGASNTGELFF. For the CDR3, the DNA is TGTGCCAGCAGCTCCACCGGGGCTTCGAACACCGGGGAGCTGTTTTTT. The V gene is TRBV28, the J gene TRBJ2-2, with D possibly being TRBD1 or TRBD2 (5 bases each). V was cut by 6 bases and J by 0 bases, with 14 bases left in between. Germline V lookup: CDR1 MDHEN, CDR2 SYDVKM. This CDR3 region has 16 residues.

The rearrangement joins TRBV9 to TRBJ1-1; D is uncertain. The ends were cut back, 4 bases at V and 5 bases at J, with 9 bases in the middle. The CDR3 sequence is 12 residues long. Germline-derived CDR1 and CDR2 are SGDLS and YYNGEE. CDR3 sequence: CASSHRDTEAFF. The CDR3 DNA is TGTGCCAGCAGCCACCGGGATACTGAAGCTTTCTTT.

This chain joins TRBV7-9 and TRBJ2-7; no definite D call. Trimming took off 7 bases at V and 4 bases at J, with 11 bases between the two ends. The CDR3 length is 12 residues. The germline V gene encodes CDR1 SEHNR and CDR2 FQNEAQ (reference sequence). The CDR3 reads CASTHNPYEQYF. DNA for the CDR3: TGTGCCAGCACTCATAACCCTTACGAGCAGTACTTC. The entire variable domain, with the rest obtained from reference TRBV7-9 and TRBJ2-7, is as follows: DTGVSQNPRHKITKRGQNVTFRCDPISEHNRLYWYRQTLGQGPEFLTYFQNEAQLEKSRLLSDRFSAERPKGSFSTLEIQRTEQGDSAMYLCASTHNPYEQYFGPGTRLTVT.

The chain uses TRBV18 and TRBJ2-5, with D maybe TRBD2 (5 bases). The CDR3 spans 17 residues. Trimming cost V 6 bases and J 4 bases, with 24 bases left between them. Germline V gene data show CDR1 as KGHSH and CDR2 as LQKENI. The CDR3 sequence is CASSRRGDDVVGETQYF. The DNA of the CDR3 is TGTGCCAGCTCGCGACGGGGAGACGACGTCGTTGGAGAGACCCAGTACTTC.

In this sample, this clonotype turned up many times. V and J are TRBV7-6 and TRBJ2-3; D may be TRBD1 or TRBD2 (6 bases each). Trimming left V 6 bases short and J 2 bases short, with 12 bases between. The CDR3 covers 14 residues. CDR1 is SGHVS and CDR2 is FNYEAQ in the germline V gene. CDR3 nucleotide sequence: TGTGCCAGCAGATGGGGGGACACCACAGATACGCAGTATTTT. Residues: CASRWGDTTDTQYF. The full variable domain, in which reference TRBV7-6 and TRBJ2-3 provide the parts outside the CDR3, is GAGVSQSPRYKVTKRGQDVALRCDPISGHVSLYWYRQALGQGPEFLTYFNYEAQQDKSGLPNDRFSAERPEGSISTLTIQRTEQRDSAMYRCASRWGDTTDTQYFGPGTRLTVL.